These 27 T cell receptor beta chains originate from one sample sequenced in a study of T cell responses to AZD1222 COVID-19 vaccine. The data were produced by immunoSEQ multiplex PCR, yet TCRdb's version contains in-frame clones alone and is incomplete. The top ten hold about 1.4% of the sample, which has over 150,000 clones, about nine tenths seen once. The sequenced sample was peripheral blood, obtained on day 0 of AZD1222 vaccination. Receptor source: an adult in good health.

The chain couples TRBV6-6 to TRBJ1-5; no definite D call. Germline CDR1 reads MNHNY; CDR2 reads SVGAGI (reference sequence). This CDR3 has 14 residues. V gave up 4 bases and J gave up 3 bases, with 10 bases separating them. In DNA form, the CDR3 reads TGTGCCAGCAGTTCCTCGGATCTCAATCAGCCCCAGCATTTT. Translation gives CASSSSDLNQPQHF.

CDR3 sequence: CASSPRLAGSRTDTQYF. The CDR3 nucleotides read TGTGCCAGCAGCCCAAGACTAGCGGGGTCTCGCACAGATACGCAGTATTTT. The genes are TRBV9 and TRBJ2-3; 11 bases map to TRBD2. Looked up from germline, CDR1 is SGDLS and CDR2 is YYNGEE. Trimming cost V 4 bases and J 1 base; bases outside gene matches: 8. The CDR3 has 17 residues. Supplemented by reference TRBV9 and TRBJ2-3, the full variable domain reads DSGVTQTPKHLITATGQRVTLRCSPRSGDLSVYWYQQSLDQGLQFLIQYYNGEERAKGNILERFSAQQFPDLHSELNLSSLELGDSALYFCASSPRLAGSRTDTQYFGPGTRLTVL.

The rearrangement links TRBV18 to TRBJ1-5; D remains ambiguous. The germline gives CDR1 KGHSH, CDR2 LQKENI. This CDR3 has 13 residues. V was clipped by 3 bases and J by 6 bases, with 9 bases between them. The CDR3: CASSPGSGQPQHF. CDR3 bases: TGTGCCAGCTCACCCGGTTCCGGTCAGCCCCAGCATTTT.

Comments on this clone: At one of its ends the junction is not consistent with the germline gene, which may arise from a read error. This specimen includes other DNA sequences encoding the same CDR3. The chain links TRBV5-1 to TRBJ1-1, with D perhaps TRBD1 (5 bases). Germline V CDR1 and CDR2: SGHRS, YFSETQ. This CDR3 is 13 amino acids long. The CDR3 DNA is TGCGCCAGCAGTTTGGGACGAGGCACTGAAGCTTTCTTT. As protein: CASSLGRGTEAFF. The variable domain in full, with the rest retrieved from reference TRBV5-1 and TRBJ1-1, is KAGVTQTPRYLIKTRGQQVTLSCSPISGHRSVSWYQQTPGQGLQFLFEYFSETQRNKGNFPGRFSGRQFSNSRSEMNVSTLELGDSALYLCASSLGRGTEAFFGQGTRLTVV.

This clone was recorded a few times. This chain uses TRBV5-1 with TRBJ1-1; no reliable D call. From germline, CDR1 is SGHRS and CDR2 YFSETQ. Between the trimmed V and J ends, which lost 5 bases and 2 bases, there was a span of 10 bases. The CDR3 consists of 13 residues. The CDR3 DNA is TGCGCCAGCAGACCCCCCGGTAACACTGAAGCTTTCTTT. This codes for CASRPPGNTEAFF.

The genes are TRBV28 and TRBJ1-5, with a tentative D call TRBD1 (5 bases). V was clipped by 2 bases and J by 5 bases, with 13 bases between them. The germline V gene encodes CDR1 MDHEN and CDR2 SYDVKM. CDR3 length: 15 residues. The CDR3 here is CASSLVGGGHQPQHF. CDR3 bases: TGTGCCAGCAGTTTAGTGGGGGGAGGTCATCAGCCCCAGCATTTT.

The V call is TRBV2, the J call TRBJ1-5; 7 nucleotides align to TRBD1. The V and J ends lost 4 bases and 5 bases, in that order; junction bases with no gene match: 11. The CDR3 totals 16 residues. CDR1 and CDR2 (germline): SNHLY, FYNNEI. The chain's CDR3 is CASSAGTGDGDQPQHF. CDR3 DNA: TGTGCCAGCAGTGCTGGAACAGGGGATGGAGATCAGCCCCAGCATTTT.

The J gene is TRBJ2-7, the V gene TRBV10-3, with D possibly being TRBD1 (5 bases). The CDR3 is 13 residues long. Between the trimmed V and J ends, which lost 9 bases and 0 bases, there was a span of 12 bases. From germline, CDR1 is ENHRY and CDR2 SYGVKD. In nucleotides, the CDR3 is TGTGCCATTAGTACAGGATTCTCCTACGAGCAGTACTTC. This sequence encodes CAISTGFSYEQYF.

This sequence joins TRBV6-1 and TRBJ1-1, with D possibly matching TRBD1 (6 bases). This CDR3 is built from 16 residues. The V end lost 4 bases, the J end lost 3 bases, and 18 bases lay between the germline ends. Per the germline V gene, CDR1 is MNHNS and CDR2 is SASEGT. DNA of the CDR3: TGTGCCAGCAGTGGTGGCGGGGGCGTAGGGTACACTGAAGCTTTCTTT. Protein product: CASSGGGGVGYTEAFF.

V gene TRBV24-1 combines with J gene TRBJ2-3; TRBD2 agrees at 12 bases. The CDR3 is 17 amino acids. Germline values: CDR1 KGHDR, CDR2 SFDVKD. J was trimmed by 0 bases and V by 3 bases; bases with no gene match: 3. The chain's CDR3 is CATSDITSGRSTDTQYF. CDR3 sequence (DNA): TGTGCCACCAGTGATATAACTAGCGGGAGGAGCACAGATACGCAGTATTTT.

The chain links TRBV18 to TRBJ2-2; 9 bases agree with TRBD1. From germline, CDR1 is KGHSH and CDR2 LQKENI. The CDR3 consists of 18 residues. V was pared by 4 bases and J by 6 bases, with 15 bases of the junction left unmatched. The CDR3 here is CASSLRQGVYDTAGELFF. CDR3 DNA sequence: TGTGCCAGCTCACTACGACAGGGGGTATACGACACGGCCGGGGAGCTGTTTTTT.

The V and J genes are TRBV20-1 and TRBJ1-6; 9 bases fit TRBD1. The CDR3 is 16 amino acids. Germline CDR1 is DFQATT and CDR2 is SNEGSKA (reference sequence). V was clipped by 3 bases and J by 7 bases; unmatched bases: 10. In DNA form, the CDR3 reads TGCAGTGCTAGTCTCGGGTTGGGACAGGGAAATTCACCCCTCCACTTT. This sequence encodes CSASLGLGQGNSPLHF.

The chain has TRBV7-8 and TRBJ1-1, with 7 bases matching TRBD1. Germline values: CDR1 SGHVS, CDR2 FQNEAQ. This CDR3 region has 16 residues. J was trimmed by 2 bases and V by 5 bases; bases with no gene match: 11. The DNA of the CDR3 is TGTGCCAGCAGCCCAAACAGGGCAGGGGGAAACACTGAAGCTTTCTTT. It yields the protein CASSPNRAGGNTEAFF. Full variable domain (missing parts from reference TRBV7-8 and TRBJ1-1): GAGVSQSPRYKVAKRGQDVALRCDPISGHVSLFWYQQALGQGPEFLTYFQNEAQLDKSGLPSDRFFAERPEGSVSTLKIQRTQQEDSAVYLCASSPNRAGGNTEAFFGQGTRLTVV.

J is TRBJ1-3 and V is TRBV4-3; a possible D gene is TRBD1 (5 bases). This CDR3 has 15 residues. Germline values: CDR1 LGHNA, CDR2 YSLEER. V dropped 0 bases and J dropped 0 bases, with 6 bases sitting between them. The CDR3 nucleotides read TGCGCCAGCAGCCAAGAGGGGGGCTCTGGAAACACCATATATTTT. Its protein product is CASSQEGGSGNTIYF.

The chain has TRBV19 and TRBJ2-1, with 7 positions matching TRBD1. J gave up 8 bases and V 3 bases, and 4 bases lay outside the gene matches. From germline, CDR1 is LNHDA and CDR2 SQIVND (reference sequence). This CDR3 is built from 13 residues. The CDR3 sequence: CASSMGQGDEQFF. DNA for the CDR3: TGTGCCAGTAGTATGGGGCAGGGGGATGAGCAGTTCTTC.

This clone was counted between two and nine times. This sequence joins TRBV7-8 and TRBJ2-3; 8 bases map to TRBD2. V shed 2 bases, J shed 3 bases, and the junction held 7 bases outside the gene matches. The germline CDR1 and CDR2 sequences are SGHVS and FQNEAQ. This CDR3 is built from 16 residues. The CDR3 DNA is TGTGCCAGCAGCTTATCGGGGGGGGGCCGGACAGATACGCAGTATTTT. This encodes CASSLSGGGRTDTQYF.

CDR3 sequence: CASSLSLTGAGNTIYF. In DNA, the CDR3 is TGTGCCAGCAGCTTAAGTTTGACAGGGGCTGGAAACACCATATATTTT. J is TRBJ1-3 and V is TRBV7-2, with 8 bases aligning to TRBD1. Trimming at V came to 2 bases and at J to 2 bases, leaving 5 bases not matched to a gene. Germline CDR1 is SGHTA and CDR2 is FQGNSA. This CDR3 region has 16 residues.

This chain joins TRBV9 and TRBJ1-2, with 9 bases aligning to TRBD1. This CDR3 is built from 16 residues. In germline, CDR1 is SGDLS, CDR2 YYNGEE. J lost 8 bases, V lost 4 bases, and 15 bases had no gene match. The CDR3 region is CASSPTGQGTGEGYTF. The DNA of the CDR3 is TGTGCCAGCAGCCCCACGGGACAGGGTACTGGAGAGGGCTACACCTTC.

The chain links TRBV5-6 to TRBJ2-5; 11 nucleotides agree with TRBD2. Germline values: CDR1 SGHDT, CDR2 YYEEEE. V gave up 1 base and J gave up 2 bases; unmatched junction bases: 10. The CDR3 runs 18 residues. Written as DNA, the CDR3 is TGTGCCAGCAGCTTGACGACTAGCGGGGCCTTACTTCAAGAGACCCAGTACTTC. This sequence encodes CASSLTTSGALLQETQYF.

The chain carries TRBV7-6 and TRBJ1-6; D is unclear. The ends were cut back, 3 bases at V and 0 bases at J, with 6 bases in the middle. Germline V gene lookup returns CDR1 SGHVS and CDR2 FNYEAQ. This CDR3 has 15 residues. CDR3: CASSFTSSYNSPLHF. In nucleotides, the CDR3 is TGTGCCAGCAGCTTTACTAGCTCCTATAATTCACCCCTCCACTTT. The whole variable domain, filled in from reference TRBV7-6 and TRBJ1-6, reads GAGVSQSPRYKVTKRGQDVALRCDPISGHVSLYWYRQALGQGPEFLTYFNYEAQQDKSGLPNDRFSAERPEGSISTLTIQRTEQRDSAMYRCASSFTSSYNSPLHFGNGTRLTVT.

This sequence joins TRBV3-1 (or the pseudogene TRBV3-2) and TRBJ1-2; maybe TRBD1 (5 bases). The germline V and J ends were trimmed by 4 bases and 6 bases, with 12 bases remaining between them. The CDR3 is made up of 13 amino acids. Germline V lookup: CDR1 LGHDT, CDR2 YNNKEL (reference sequence). The CDR3 sequence is CASSRSRVDGYTF. CDR3 DNA: TGTGCCAGCAGCCGATCCAGGGTTGATGGCTACACCTTC.

The chain is built from TRBV28 and TRBJ1-3; TRBD1 aligns across 8 bases. CDR3 length equals 16 residues. CDR1 MDHEN and CDR2 SYDVKM come from the germline V gene. V lost 2 bases to trimming and J lost 0 bases; unmatched junction nucleotides: 3. In nucleotides, the CDR3 is TGTGCCAGCAGTTTAGGGACAGGCCGCTCTGGAAACACCATATATTTT. Translation: CASSLGTGRSGNTIYF.

This clone is a singleton in its sample. The V gene is TRBV29-1, the J gene TRBJ2-1; possible D gene TRBD1, 5 bases. This CDR3 has 12 amino acids. V was clipped by 7 bases and J by 0 bases, with 7 bases between them. Looked up from germline, CDR1 is SQVTM and CDR2 is ANQGSEA. In DNA form, the CDR3 reads TGCAGCGGACAGAGCTCCTACAATGAGCAGTTCTTC. Amino acid sequence: CSGQSSYNEQFF.

V usage is TRBV3-1 (or the pseudogene TRBV3-2) and J usage is TRBJ2-2; 8 bases are a match to TRBD1. From germline, CDR1 is LGHDT and CDR2 YNNKEL (reference sequence). This CDR3 region has 17 residues. V lost 2 bases, J lost 3 bases, and 8 bases stayed unmatched. The CDR3 here is CASSQSTGGRYTGELFF. CDR3 in DNA: TGTGCCAGCAGCCAATCTACAGGGGGGAGGTACACCGGGGAGCTGTTTTTT.

The chain couples TRBV10-3 to TRBJ2-7, with D perhaps matching TRBD1 (5 bases). Germline V lookup: CDR1 ENHRY, CDR2 SYGVKD. With 2 bases removed from V and 6 bases from J, the gap between germline ends came to 14 bases. The length of the CDR3 is 14 residues. CDR3 sequence: CAISERSGFGEQYF. The CDR3 DNA sequence: TGTGCCATCAGTGAGAGGTCAGGGTTCGGCGAGCAGTACTTC.

The chain is built from TRBV28 and TRBJ2-2, with 9 bases that match TRBD1. V shed 6 bases and J 6 bases; nucleotides not matched to a gene: 17. The CDR3 has 18 amino acids. Germline assignment: CDR1 MDHEN and CDR2 SYDVKM. DNA for the CDR3: TGTGCCAGCAGCGGACAGGGGATGTTTCGTAATCTAGCCGGGGAGCTGTTTTTT. It specifies CASSGQGMFRNLAGELFF.

The chain is built from TRBV6-1 and TRBJ2-5; the D is unclear. The CDR3 is 14 residues long. The germline V gene encodes CDR1 MNHNS and CDR2 SASEGT. Trimming removed 2 bases at V and 4 bases at J, with 11 bases between. The CDR3: CASSELGNRETQYF. CDR3 DNA sequence: TGTGCCAGCAGTGAATTAGGGAATCGAGAGACCCAGTACTTC.